This TCR beta chain was found in a study of control samples from healthy donors and cancer patients (dated by TCRdb to the early 2020s). About this clone: The specificity of this receptor is unknown. Per-nucleotide qualities are absent, and no much larger clonotype sits a single base away.

From the cysteine through the phenylalanine, the CDR3 covers 16 amino acids. Only the CDR3 part of the read is kept: 48 bases, read in frame from the first base. Ends trimmed: V by 5 bases, J by 0 bases; bases unmatched to a gene: 7. CDR1 is given as MNHNY and CDR2 as SVGAGI, both from the germline V gene (reference sequence). Library method: the immunoSEQ multiplex PCR assay. Imported from immuneACCESS, the table was reduced by TCRdb to in-frame sequences with V and J called. These copies leave out some clones; in studies compared against another copy, an unresolved V gene accounts for under half, and the cause of the remainder is not known. Counted in this sample were 150,000 to 200,000 clones; 88% of them appeared once. The ten largest clones represent 1.7% of the sample.

Here the chain combines TRBV6-6 and TRBJ1-5; a stretch of 7 junction bases matches TRBD1. This clonotype was obtained from a man aged 18-30 years in good health. What was sequenced was blood. The nucleotides read TGTGCCAGCAGTCGAACTGGGACAGATAGCAATCAGCCCCAGCATTTT. Translation gives CASSRTGTDSNQPQHF.